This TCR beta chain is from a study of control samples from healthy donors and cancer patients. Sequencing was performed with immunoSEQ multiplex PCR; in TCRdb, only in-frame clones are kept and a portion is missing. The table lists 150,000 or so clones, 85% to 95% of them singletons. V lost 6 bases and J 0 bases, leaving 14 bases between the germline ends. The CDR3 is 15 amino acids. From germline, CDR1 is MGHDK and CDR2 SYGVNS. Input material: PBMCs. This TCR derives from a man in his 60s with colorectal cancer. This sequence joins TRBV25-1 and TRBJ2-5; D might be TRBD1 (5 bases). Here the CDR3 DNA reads TGTGCCAGCAGGGTTGGGCAGGGCCACCAAGAGACCCAGTACTTC. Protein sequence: CASRVGQGHQETQYF.